The source of this T cell receptor (beta chain) is a study of OX40 agonist ivuxolimab in advanced cancers. Whole-study context: A history of anti-PD-1, anti-PD-L1 or anti-CTLA-4 therapy was acceptable, and roughly 40% had some. Three dose-escalation patients had partial responses: one with hepatocellular carcinoma and two with cutaneous melanoma.

Concerning this clone itself: Its cognate antigen is unknown.

Clones were sequenced by immunoSEQ multiplex PCR, and TCRdb holds only the in-frame ones, with some missing. The sample records tens of thousands of clones, roughly 81% being singletons. Study-level results: Expanded clones belonging to CD8+ T cells outnumbered, on average, those of CD4+. Also showing low normalized T-cell clonal expansion were some of the nonresponders.

The origin of this receptor is an adult with an advanced solid tumor such as melanoma, head and neck, liver or kidney cancer. The sample in question was CD4+ or CD8+ T cells sorted from blood, obtained in a trial of the OX40 agonist ivuxolimab.

This CDR3 reads CASSLWRIHTGELFF. CDR3 coding DNA: TGTGCCAGCAGCTTGTGGCGGATACACACCGGGGAGCTGTTTTTT. This chain links TRBV5-6 with TRBJ2-2, with D unclear. Germline assignment: CDR1 SGHDT and CDR2 YYEEEE. The CDR3 consists of 15 residues. Trimming stripped 1 base from V and 3 bases from J, with 10 bases between.